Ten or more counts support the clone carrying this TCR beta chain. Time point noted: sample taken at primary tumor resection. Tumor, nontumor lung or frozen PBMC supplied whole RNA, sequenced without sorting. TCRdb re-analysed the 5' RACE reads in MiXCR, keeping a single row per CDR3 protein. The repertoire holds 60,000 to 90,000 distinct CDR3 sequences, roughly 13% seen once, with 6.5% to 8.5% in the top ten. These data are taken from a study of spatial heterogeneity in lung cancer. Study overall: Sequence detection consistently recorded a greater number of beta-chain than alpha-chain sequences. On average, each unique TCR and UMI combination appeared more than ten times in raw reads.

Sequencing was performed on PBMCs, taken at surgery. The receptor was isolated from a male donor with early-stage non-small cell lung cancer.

The CDR3 protein is CASSQGTGNEQFF. CDR3 in DNA: TGCGCCAGCAGCCAAGGGACAGGGAATGAGCAGTTCTTC. The chain carries TRBV4-3 and TRBJ2-1; 8 bases agree with TRBD1. The CDR3 loop spans 13 amino acids. CDR1 and CDR2 from the germline V gene are LGHNA and YSLEER. The V segment lost 1 base and the J segment 7 bases; nucleotides outside the gene matches: 0.